The rows below give T cell receptor beta chains drawn from one sample of a study of cytomegalovirus exposure and HLA in healthy donors. The assay was immunoSEQ multiplex PCR, and TCRdb's table has in-frame clones only and misses some. The sample comprises 110,000 or so clones, under 80% of which are singletons, and 3.5% to 5% rests with the top ten. Sequencing input: PBMCs. The receptors derive from a woman in her thirties or forties in good health and CMV-seropositive. CDR3s include the opening cysteine and the closing phenylalanine or tryptophan. A D gene is named only where the DNA matches it firmly. Size tells how often a clone was seen (once, few, many) or the class of an expanded clone, and some rows leave it out.

size	V	J	D	length	CDR3	DNA
NA	TRBV5-4	TRBJ1-3	NA	16	CASSPGGGQSGNTIYF	TGTGCCAGCAGCCCGGGGGGAGGACAGTCTGGAAACACCATATATTTT
few	TRBV7-2	TRBJ1-1	NA	13	CASSSTGYTEAFF	TGTGCCAGCAGCTCGACAGGCTACACTGAAGCTTTCTTT
NA	TRBV7-9	TRBJ2-1	TRBD2	16	CASSSTLASGSNEQFF	TGTGCCAGCAGCTCAACACTAGCTAGCGGGAGTAATGAGCAGTTCTTC
NA	TRBV7-3	TRBJ2-7	TRBD2	17	CASSPRGGGVTTYEQYF	TGTGCCAGCAGCCCCAGAGGCGGGGGGGTTACCACCTACGAGCAGTACTTC
NA	TRBV27	TRBJ2-7	TRBD1	12	CATRGRWDEQYF	TGTGCCACCAGGGGGCGTTGGGACGAGCAGTACTTC
NA	TRBV19	TRBJ1-1	NA	14	CASSMGDGGTEAFF	TGTGCCAGTAGTATGGGGGACGGGGGCACTGAAGCTTTCTTT
NA	TRBV10-3	TRBJ2-6	TRBD2	19	CAINPGLAGGSSGANVLTF	TGTGCCATAAACCCGGGACTAGCGGGGGGAAGCTCTGGGGCCAACGTCCTGACTTTC
NA	TRBV2	TRBJ2-1	NA	13	CASSTREFNEQFF	TGTGCCAGCAGTACTCGGGAGTTCAATGAGCAGTTCTTC
few	TRBV4-1	TRBJ1-2	TRBD1	16	CASSQAGTGGSYGYTF	TGCGCCAGCAGCCAAGCCGGGACAGGGGGTTCTTATGGCTACACCTTC
NA	TRBV7-2	TRBJ2-1	NA	12	CASSLLRYGLFF	TGTGCCAGCAGCTTATTACGATATGGGCTGTTCTTC
NA	TRBV28	TRBJ2-1	NA	15	CASRVPRKTYNEQFF	TGTGCCAGCAGGGTCCCCAGGAAAACCTACAATGAGCAGTTCTTC
NA	TRBV6-1	TRBJ2-2	TRBD1	14	CASSTGTVTGELFF	TGTGCCAGCAGTACCGGGACAGTCACCGGGGAGCTGTTTTTT
NA	TRBV4-1	TRBJ1-4	TRBD1	14	CASGQGAANEKLFF	TGCGCCAGCGGTCAGGGGGCAGCTAATGAAAAACTGTTTTTT
NA	TRBV7-9	TRBJ2-5	TRBD1	18	CASSFFPNDRDDGETQYF	TGTGCCAGCAGCTTTTTTCCCAACGACAGGGACGATGGAGAGACCCAGTACTTC
once	TRBV5-4	TRBJ2-5	NA	15	CASSLRRRIGETQYF	TGTGCCAGCAGCTTGAGGAGGCGAATTGGAGAGACCCAGTACTTC
NA	TRBV4-2	TRBJ1-6	TRBD1	16	CASSPRQGTYNSPLHF	TGTGCCAGCAGCCCCCGACAGGGGACTTATAATTCACCCCTCCACTTT
NA	TRBV7-7	TRBJ2-3	TRBD1	15	CASSLRTGGTDTQYF	TGTGCTAGCAGCTTGAGGACAGGGGGCACAGATACGCAGTATTTT
NA	TRBV19	TRBJ2-2	NA	14	CASGSGEVNGELFF	TGTGCCAGTGGGTCGGGAGAGGTTAACGGGGAGCTGTTTTTT
NA	TRBV18	TRBJ1-2	NA	13	CASSPQGGNGYTF	TGTGCCAGCTCACCCCAGGGAGGTAATGGCTACACCTTC